The rows below give T cell receptor beta chains drawn from one sample of a study of cytomegalovirus exposure and HLA in healthy donors. The table came from immunoSEQ multiplex PCR; TCRdb's copy has only in-frame clones and leaves some out. There are about 74,000 clones in the sample, with around 7.5% held by the top ten. The source material was PBMCs. These receptors originate from a female donor in good health and CMV-seropositive. CDR3s include the opening cysteine and the closing phenylalanine or tryptophan. The order of the fields is V gene, J gene, D gene, CDR3 protein, CDR3 DNA. A D gene is named only where the DNA matches it firmly.

TRBV9	TRBJ2-7	TRBD1	CASSKGQGVSYEQYF	TGTGCCAGCAGCAAGGGACAGGGGGTATCCTACGAGCAGTACTTC
TRBV28	TRBJ1-6	TRBD1	CASRDRGQYNSPLHF	TGTGCCAGCAGGGACAGGGGCCAATATAATTCACCCCTCCACTTT
TRBV27	TRBJ1-5	NA	CASSLSSGNQPQHF	TGTGCCAGCAGTTTATCGTCCGGGAATCAGCCCCAGCATTTT
TRBV5-6	TRBJ2-1	NA	CASSLKGGSYNEQFF	TGTGCCAGCAGCTTAAAAGGGGGCTCCTACAATGAGCAGTTCTTC
TRBV4-1	TRBJ2-7	TRBD2	CASSPLWLAGVYEQYF	TGCGCCAGCAGCCCACTGTGGCTAGCGGGAGTCTACGAGCAGTACTTC
TRBV6-5	TRBJ1-6	NA	CASSYDGGRNSPLHF	TGTGCCAGCAGTTACGACGGAGGCCGAAATTCACCCCTCCACTTT
TRBV7-6	TRBJ1-1	NA	CASSLSPDTEAFF	TGTGCCAGCAGCTTATCCCCCGACACTGAAGCTTTCTTT
TRBV7-2	TRBJ2-3	NA	CASSFQPTGDTQYF	TGTGCCAGCAGCTTTCAACCCACGGGAGATACGCAGTATTTT
TRBV14	TRBJ1-4	TRBD1	CASSPRGAANEKLFF	TGTGCCAGCAGCCCCAGGGGGGCAGCTAATGAAAAACTGTTTTTT
TRBV4-3	TRBJ2-5	TRBD1	CASSLGQGAETQYF	TGCGCCAGCAGCCTTGGACAGGGGGCTGAGACCCAGTACTTC
TRBV5-4	TRBJ2-3	NA	CASSLGGGRTDTQYF	TGTGCCAGCAGCTTGGGGGGGGGCCGCACAGATACGCAGTATTTT
TRBV28	TRBJ1-1	TRBD1	CASRALTGGRGNTEAFF	TGTGCCAGCAGGGCCCTTACAGGGGGAAGGGGGAACACTGAAGCTTTCTTT
TRBV7-9	TRBJ2-5	NA	CASSFKGETQYF	TGTGCCAGCAGCTTTAAGGGGGAGACCCAGTACTTC
TRBV6-5	TRBJ2-7	TRBD2	CASSQTSKYEQYF	TGTGCCAGCAGTCAGACTAGCAAATACGAGCAGTACTTC
TRBV18	TRBJ2-3	NA	CASSTWRDSSSTDTQYF	TGTGCCAGCTCAACCTGGAGGGACTCAAGTAGCACAGATACGCAGTATTTT
TRBV5-6	TRBJ2-7	TRBD2	CASSPRGLAAYEQYF	TGTGCCAGCAGCCCGCGTGGACTAGCGGCTTACGAGCAGTACTTC